Shown below are 16 T cell receptor beta chains from a single sample sequenced in a study of blood T cells in healthy people across ages. A J-beta primer mix and a sample-barcoded 5' primer were used in a second PCR of about 6 to 12 cycles. TCRdb ran MiXCR on the 5' RACE reads and lists one entry per CDR3 protein. The profile shows more than 900,000 distinct CDR3 sequences, approximately 25% of them singletons. The data were also submitted as part of a second study, on T cells of mothers and their children.

The sample comprised blood. Receptor source: a girl aged 2-9 years in good health.

The chain recombines TRBV20-1 with TRBJ2-5; 7 nucleotides align to TRBD2. J lost 5 bases, V lost 6 bases, and 15 bases had no gene match. Germline V lookup: CDR1 DFQATT, CDR2 SNEGSKA (reference sequence). CDR3 length: 15 amino acids. CDR3 nucleotide sequence: TGCAGTGCCCGAGAGGGGAGGGCAGGGTTGGAGACCCAGTACTTC. Translating gives CSAREGRAGLETQYF.

V is TRBV20-1 and J is TRBJ1-4, with no clear D. The CDR3 length is 14 residues. Germline-derived CDR1 and CDR2 are DFQATT and SNEGSKA (reference sequence). V gave up 5 bases and J gave up 3 bases, with 13 bases separating them. For the CDR3, the DNA is TGCAGTGCTCGCGGAGGAGTGTCTAATGAAAAACTGTTTTTT. This gives the protein CSARGGVSNEKLFF.

This clonotype was counted between two and nine times. The gene calls are TRBV5-6 and TRBJ2-1, with D perhaps matching TRBD2 (5 bases). Trimming removed 2 bases at V and 0 bases at J, with 9 bases between. Germline CDR1 is SGHDT and CDR2 is YYEEEE. This CDR3 has 15 residues. CDR3 coding DNA: TGTGCCAGCAGCTTAATAGCGAGCTCCTACAATGAGCAGTTCTTC. Protein sequence: CASSLIASSYNEQFF.

V is TRBV29-1 and J is TRBJ2-1; weak D call: TRBD1 (6 bases). Trimming shortened V by 6 bases and J by 6 bases, and 15 bases separated the two germline ends. This CDR3 is 13 amino acids long. CDR1 SQVTM and CDR2 ANQGSEA come from the germline V gene. CDR3 sequence (DNA): TGCAGCGTGGACAGCCGGATTTCCAATGAGCAGTTCTTC. This gives the protein CSVDSRISNEQFF.

This clonotype has more than one count but fewer than ten. The chain joins TRBV29-1 to TRBJ2-1, with D unclear. The CDR3 is 11 residues long. The V and J ends lost 7 bases and 5 bases respectively, with 9 bases between them. Germline V CDR1 and CDR2: SQVTM, ANQGSEA. The CDR3 DNA sequence: TGCAGCGCTAGTGAACACAATGAGCAGTTCTTC. This codes for CSASEHNEQFF.

This clonotype was seen many times. This rearrangement joins TRBV6-5 to TRBJ1-4; weak D call: TRBD1 (5 bases). Trimming pared 6 bases from V and 7 bases from J, leaving 12 bases between. The CDR3 spans 13 residues. CDR1 MNHEY and CDR2 SVGAGI come from the germline V gene. The DNA of the CDR3 is TGTGCCAGCAGGACGGGGACGGCTGAAAAACTGTTTTTT. Amino acids: CASRTGTAEKLFF.

CDR3 loop: CASSGSGTSAEQYF. CDR3 DNA: TGTGCCAGCAGCGGATCCGGGACTAGCGCCGAGCAGTACTTC. The rearrangement uses TRBV9 and TRBJ2-7; 10 nucleotides align to TRBD2. The CDR3 runs to 14 residues. V shed 3 bases and J 6 bases; nucleotides not matched to a gene: 6. In germline, CDR1 is SGDLS, CDR2 YYNGEE.

The CDR3 bases are TGTGCCAGCAGACCCGTGGCCTACAATGAGCAGTTCTTC. This codes for CASRPVAYNEQFF. This chain connects TRBV7-9 to TRBJ2-1; D is unresolved. Germline CDR1 SEHNR, CDR2 FQNEAQ (reference sequence). V was trimmed by 6 bases and J by 2 bases, leaving 8 bases between them. This CDR3 is 13 amino acids long.

This clonotype was seen many times. The chain employs TRBV15 and TRBJ2-2; possible D gene TRBD2, 6 bases. The germline V gene encodes CDR1 LNHNV and CDR2 YYDKDF (reference sequence). The ends were cut back, 6 bases at V and 4 bases at J, with 12 bases in the middle. This CDR3 comprises 14 residues. The CDR3 DNA follows: TGTGCCACCAGGGGAGGTGACGGCACCGGGGAGCTGTTTTTT. Amino acids: CATRGGDGTGELFF.

The chain recombines TRBV7-3 with TRBJ2-7; 8 nucleotides match TRBD2. V was clipped by 5 bases and J by 7 bases; unmatched bases: 7. The CDR3 is made up of 13 amino acids. Germline loops: CDR1 SGHTA, CDR2 FQGTGA. The CDR3 sequence: CASSDQPGGEQYF. DNA of the CDR3: TGTGCCAGCAGCGATCAACCGGGGGGGGAGCAGTACTTC.

The chain employs TRBV6-6 and TRBJ2-5, with D possibly called TRBD1 or TRBD2 (5 bases each). V gave up 4 bases and J gave up 5 bases, with 8 bases separating them. This CDR3 comprises 12 residues. Looked up from germline, CDR1 is MNHNY and CDR2 is SVGAGI (reference sequence). DNA for the CDR3: TGTGCCAGCAGTTGGGGGACCGAGACCCAGTACTTC. Amino acids: CASSWGTETQYF.

The chain employs TRBV24-1 and TRBJ2-5; D perhaps matches TRBD2 (6 bases). V lost 0 bases and J lost 5, with 9 bases in between. The CDR3 contains 14 residues. Germline V gene lookup returns CDR1 KGHDR and CDR2 SFDVKD. The CDR3 coding sequence is TGTGCCACCAGTGATTTGCGAGGAGGGGAGACCCAGTACTTC. Amino acid sequence: CATSDLRGGETQYF.

Written as DNA, the CDR3 is TGTGCCAGCAGCCCACTCCGGGACAGGGAAAACTATGGCTACACCTTC. It encodes CASSPLRDRENYGYTF. This sequence joins TRBV4-2 and TRBJ1-2, with 9 bases that match TRBD1. The V gene's germline CDR1 is LGHNA and CDR2 YNFKEQ. J gave up 2 bases and V 4 bases, and 8 bases lay outside the gene matches. The CDR3 totals 16 residues.

The J gene is TRBJ2-1, the V gene TRBV20-1; weak D call: TRBD2 (5 bases). The CDR3 is 14 residues long. V dropped 5 bases and J dropped 2 bases, with 13 bases sitting between them. Germline values: CDR1 DFQATT, CDR2 SNEGSKA (reference sequence). The CDR3 DNA reads TGCAGTGCTTCTTCCAGCGGTACCTACAATGAGCAGTTCTTC. It codes for CSASSSGTYNEQFF.

This clonotype was seen more than once but under ten times. J is TRBJ2-2 and V is TRBV15; 10 bases are shared with TRBD2. CDR3 length: 17 amino acids. The germline CDR1 and CDR2 sequences are LNHNV and YYDKDF (reference sequence). The J segment lost 2 bases and the V segment lost 3 bases, leaving 6 bases of the junction unmatched. CDR3 in DNA: TGTGCCACCAGCAGTACTAGCGGGAATGTCAACACCGGGGAGCTGTTTTTT. This codes for CATSSTSGNVNTGELFF. Full variable domain (remainder filled in from reference TRBV15 and TRBJ2-2): DAMVIQNPRYQVTQFGKPVTLSCSQTLNHNVMYWYQQKSSQAPKLLFHYYDKDFNNEADTPDNFQSRRPNTSFCFLDIRSPGLGDTAMYLCATSSTSGNVNTGELFFGEGSRLTVL.

This clonotype was recorded a few times. The chain uses TRBV24-1 and TRBJ2-6, with TRBD1 matching over 7 bases. From germline, CDR1 is KGHDR and CDR2 SFDVKD. This CDR3 is built from 16 residues. With V trimmed by 3 bases and J by 2 bases, 3 bases remained unmatched. The CDR3 reads CATSDPQGAGANVLTF. In DNA form, the CDR3 reads TGTGCCACCAGTGATCCTCAGGGGGCTGGGGCCAACGTCCTGACTTTC.